This is a list of T cell receptor beta chains from one sample in a study of CD8+ T cells in alopecia areata. The protocol was immunoSEQ multiplex PCR, while the TCRdb copy is restricted to in-frame clones and leaves out a portion. The sample shows about 250,000 clones, roughly 60% of them seen only once. The specimen was CD4+ T cells sorted from blood, collected around week 52, from a patient treated with tofacitinib. These receptors were collected from a human donor with alopecia areata. Each CDR3 is given with its conserved first and last residue. Each record gives: J gene, clone size, D gene, V gene, CDR3 DNA, CDR3 protein. The D gene is left open where the match is weak. For some rows the clone size is stated as once, few or many, or as a class when expanded; others skip it.

J gene: TRBJ2-1; clone size: NA; D gene: TRBD2; V gene: TRBV4-1; CDR3 DNA: TGCGCCAGCAGCCGGGGGGGCAATGAGCAGTTCTTC; CDR3 protein: CASSRGGNEQFF
J gene: TRBJ2-1; clone size: NA; D gene: NA; V gene: TRBV10-3; CDR3 DNA: TGTGCCATCAGTGAGTCATCAGAGGCCCCTCGGAATGAGCAGTTCTTC; CDR3 protein: CAISESSEAPRNEQFF
J gene: TRBJ2-2; clone size: NA; D gene: TRBD1; V gene: TRBV29-1; CDR3 DNA: TGCAGCGTTCATAGACAGGGTTTCGCCGGGGAGCTGTTTTTT; CDR3 protein: CSVHRQGFAGELFF
J gene: TRBJ2-5; clone size: NA; D gene: TRBD1; V gene: TRBV2; CDR3 DNA: TGTGCCAGCAGGGTGACAGGGGGCACAGAGACCCAGTACTTC; CDR3 protein: CASRVTGGTETQYF
J gene: TRBJ1-5; clone size: NA; D gene: NA; V gene: TRBV11-2; CDR3 DNA: TGTGCCAGCAGTCAGGGGAGCAATCAGCCCCAGCATTTT; CDR3 protein: CASSQGSNQPQHF
J gene: TRBJ2-5; clone size: NA; D gene: NA; V gene: TRBV5-1; CDR3 DNA: TGCGCCAGCAGCTCCCATTTGGGGGGAAGACGTGGAGAGACCCAGTACTTC; CDR3 protein: CASSSHLGGRRGETQYF
J gene: TRBJ2-3; clone size: once; D gene: TRBD2; V gene: TRBV5-1; CDR3 DNA: TGCGCCAGCAGCCTGGGACTAGCGGGGGCCCTGAGCACAGATACGCAGTATTTT; CDR3 protein: CASSLGLAGALSTDTQYF
J gene: TRBJ1-2; clone size: NA; D gene: TRBD1; V gene: TRBV30; CDR3 DNA: TGTGCCTGGAGTGTACCCCAGGGGGCAATTGGCTACACCTTC; CDR3 protein: CAWSVPQGAIGYTF
J gene: TRBJ2-5; clone size: few; D gene: NA; V gene: TRBV6-6; CDR3 DNA: TGTGCCAGCAGTTACTCGAGGAAGGTTCAAGAGACCCAGTACTTC; CDR3 protein: CASSYSRKVQETQYF
J gene: TRBJ2-7; clone size: NA; D gene: NA; V gene: TRBV9; CDR3 DNA: TGTGCCAGCAGCGTAGGGTCCTTCTACGAGCAGTACTTC; CDR3 protein: CASSVGSFYEQYF
J gene: TRBJ2-5; clone size: NA; D gene: NA; V gene: TRBV4-2; CDR3 DNA: TGTGCCAGCAGCCAAGGGGACCAGGAGACCCAGTACTTC; CDR3 protein: CASSQGDQETQYF
J gene: TRBJ1-1; clone size: NA; D gene: NA; V gene: TRBV20-1; CDR3 DNA: TGCAGTGCCTCACAGGGCGCTGAAGCTTTCTTT; CDR3 protein: CSASQGAEAFF
J gene: TRBJ2-3; clone size: NA; D gene: NA; V gene: TRBV27; CDR3 DNA: TGTGCCACAGCCGTGGGGCGGAGCACAGATACGCAGTATTTT; CDR3 protein: CATAVGRSTDTQYF
J gene: TRBJ2-5; clone size: few; D gene: NA; V gene: TRBV29-1; CDR3 DNA: TGCAGCGTTGGTATTAAGGGGGGTGAGACCCAGTACTTC; CDR3 protein: CSVGIKGGETQYF
J gene: TRBJ2-2; clone size: few; D gene: NA; V gene: TRBV21-1; CDR3 DNA: TGTGCCAGCAGCAAGAGAGGGGGGCACGCGAACACCGGGGAGCTGTTTTTT; CDR3 protein: CASSKRGGHANTGELFF
J gene: TRBJ1-1; clone size: few; D gene: NA; V gene: TRBV5-1; CDR3 DNA: TGCGCCAGCAGCTTGGAAGGAGGGGGGAAGACTGAAGCTTTCTTT; CDR3 protein: CASSLEGGGKTEAFF
J gene: TRBJ2-3; clone size: few; D gene: NA; V gene: TRBV7-3; CDR3 DNA: TGTGCCCCGCCTCCGGGGCAAAACACAGATACGCAGTATTTT; CDR3 protein: CAPPPGQNTDTQYF
J gene: TRBJ2-3; clone size: few; D gene: TRBD1; V gene: TRBV29-1; CDR3 DNA: TGCAGCGTCGCGGGACAGGGGGCAGATACGCAGTATTTT; CDR3 protein: CSVAGQGADTQYF
J gene: TRBJ2-7; clone size: NA; D gene: NA; V gene: TRBV5-1; CDR3 DNA: TGCGCCAGCAGCACAGTGGGGGGCAACGAGCAGTACTTC; CDR3 protein: CASSTVGGNEQYF
J gene: TRBJ1-2; clone size: few; D gene: NA; V gene: TRBV19; CDR3 DNA: TGTGCCAGTAGGGGAGGGTATTATGGCTACACCTTC; CDR3 protein: CASRGGYYGYTF
J gene: TRBJ2-3; clone size: NA; D gene: NA; V gene: TRBV7-9; CDR3 DNA: TGTGCCAGCAGCCTATCGCTGGCGGGCACCACAGATACGCAGTATTTT; CDR3 protein: CASSLSLAGTTDTQYF
J gene: TRBJ2-7; clone size: NA; D gene: NA; V gene: TRBV4-1; CDR3 DNA: TGCGCCAGCAGGGCGACAGGGAGGTACGAGCAGTACTTC; CDR3 protein: CASRATGRYEQYF
J gene: TRBJ2-5; clone size: NA; D gene: TRBD2; V gene: TRBV30; CDR3 DNA: TGTGCCTGGGGGGGAGGGTCCCGGGGAGAGACCCAGTACTTC; CDR3 protein: CAWGGGSRGETQYF
J gene: TRBJ2-2; clone size: NA; D gene: TRBD1; V gene: TRBV7-2; CDR3 DNA: TGTGCCAGCAGAAATCGGGACAGGTACACCGGGGAGCTGTTTTTT; CDR3 protein: CASRNRDRYTGELFF
J gene: TRBJ2-7; clone size: NA; D gene: NA; V gene: TRBV6-1; CDR3 DNA: TGTGCCAGCAGTGAAGCGGGGGCTGGGTGGGCCGGAGCCTACGAGCAGTACTTC; CDR3 protein: CASSEAGAGWAGAYEQYF
J gene: TRBJ1-2; clone size: few; D gene: NA; V gene: TRBV6-5; CDR3 DNA: TGTGCCAGCAGTTACAGCTCGGCTAACTATGGCTACACCTTC; CDR3 protein: CASSYSSANYGYTF
J gene: TRBJ2-3; clone size: NA; D gene: NA; V gene: TRBV7-2; CDR3 DNA: TGTGCCAGCAGCCTCGGGGCTAGGGTGGCAGATACGCAGTATTTT; CDR3 protein: CASSLGARVADTQYF
J gene: TRBJ1-6; clone size: NA; D gene: NA; V gene: TRBV27; CDR3 DNA: TGTGCCAGCAGTTCCAACAGGGCTCCTAGTTCACCCCTCCACTTT; CDR3 protein: CASSSNRAPSSPLHF
J gene: TRBJ2-3; clone size: few; D gene: TRBD2; V gene: TRBV6-6; CDR3 DNA: TGTGCCAGCCACTGGGGACTAGTCATGGATACGCAGTATTTT; CDR3 protein: CASHWGLVMDTQYF
J gene: TRBJ1-5; clone size: few; D gene: NA; V gene: TRBV4-1; CDR3 DNA: TGCGCCAGCAGCCAAGACCCGGGTAATCAGCCCCAGCATTTT; CDR3 protein: CASSQDPGNQPQHF
J gene: TRBJ2-3; clone size: few; D gene: NA; V gene: TRBV25-1; CDR3 DNA: TGTGCCAGCAGCAGCAGGGACTCGCAGTATTTT; CDR3 protein: CASSSRDSQYF
J gene: TRBJ2-5; clone size: NA; D gene: NA; V gene: TRBV25-1; CDR3 DNA: TGTGCCAGCTCGAGGGTTGGGGAAGAGACCCAGTACTTC; CDR3 protein: CASSRVGEETQYF
J gene: TRBJ2-3; clone size: once; D gene: NA; V gene: TRBV2; CDR3 DNA: TGTGCCAGCGTATTGGCAGATACGCAGTATTTT; CDR3 protein: CASVLADTQYF
J gene: TRBJ2-5; clone size: NA; D gene: TRBD2; V gene: TRBV30; CDR3 DNA: TGTGCCTGGAGTGCTGGACTAGCGGGGGGCGAGACCCAGTACTTC; CDR3 protein: CAWSAGLAGGETQYF
J gene: TRBJ2-5; clone size: NA; D gene: NA; V gene: TRBV7-2; CDR3 DNA: TGTGCCAGCAGCCTACAAGAGACCCAGTACTTC; CDR3 protein: CASSLQETQYF
J gene: TRBJ2-5; clone size: few; D gene: NA; V gene: TRBV29-1; CDR3 DNA: TGCAGCGTTGACTTTCTGGCGGGGAAGCGGGAGACCCAGTACTTC; CDR3 protein: CSVDFLAGKRETQYF
J gene: TRBJ2-2; clone size: once; D gene: NA; V gene: TRBV2; CDR3 DNA: TGTGCCAGCAGCAAAAGGTCGACAGTATCGAACACCGGGGAGCTGTTTTTT; CDR3 protein: CASSKRSTVSNTGELFF
J gene: TRBJ2-2; clone size: few; D gene: TRBD1; V gene: TRBV15; CDR3 DNA: TGTGCCACCAGCCCCCTCCCCGGGACAGGGGCTGGGAACACCGGGGAGCTGTTTTTT; CDR3 protein: CATSPLPGTGAGNTGELFF
J gene: TRBJ2-7; clone size: NA; D gene: NA; V gene: TRBV30; CDR3 DNA: TGTGCCTGGAGTGTACTCGTAAGCGGCGAGCAGTACTTC; CDR3 protein: CAWSVLVSGEQYF
J gene: TRBJ1-5; clone size: few; D gene: TRBD1; V gene: TRBV7-2; CDR3 DNA: TGTGCCAGCAGCTTACAGGGGGATCAGCCCCAGCATTTT; CDR3 protein: CASSLQGDQPQHF
J gene: TRBJ2-2; clone size: once; D gene: NA; V gene: TRBV5-1; CDR3 DNA: TGCGCCAGCAGCTTGTTGGGGGCAGTCAACACCGGGGAGCTGTTTTTT; CDR3 protein: CASSLLGAVNTGELFF
J gene: TRBJ2-5; clone size: NA; D gene: TRBD1; V gene: TRBV16; CDR3 DNA: TGTGCCAGCAGCCATTCTGGACAGGGAAAGACCCAGTACTTC; CDR3 protein: CASSHSGQGKTQYF
J gene: TRBJ2-7; clone size: NA; D gene: TRBD1; V gene: TRBV30; CDR3 DNA: TGTGCCTTAGACAGGGGTCTACCCTACGAGCAGTACTTC; CDR3 protein: CALDRGLPYEQYF
J gene: TRBJ2-2; clone size: NA; D gene: NA; V gene: TRBV29-1; CDR3 DNA: TGCAGCGTGGAGGGTCCCGGGGAGCTGTTTTTT; CDR3 protein: CSVEGPGELFF
J gene: TRBJ1-2; clone size: NA; D gene: NA; V gene: TRBV5-4; CDR3 DNA: TGTGCCAGCAGCTACCCCGGTCATTATGGCTACACCTTC; CDR3 protein: CASSYPGHYGYTF
J gene: TRBJ2-7; clone size: few; D gene: TRBD1; V gene: TRBV29-1; CDR3 DNA: TGCAGCGTTGAAAGAACTGGACAGGGAGGCGAGCAGTACTTC; CDR3 protein: CSVERTGQGGEQYF
J gene: TRBJ2-2; clone size: few; D gene: NA; V gene: TRBV7-9; CDR3 DNA: TGTGCCAGCAGCTTATCAAGCGGGGAGCTGTTTTTT; CDR3 protein: CASSLSSGELFF